Below are 26 T cell receptor beta chains sequenced from a single sample in a study of CD8+ T cells in alopecia areata. RNA extraction and reverse transcription yielded cDNA as sequencing template. Clones were read by immunoSEQ multiplex PCR, and TCRdb kept only the in-frame ones, dropping some. This table holds 200,000 to 250,000 clones, roughly 56% found once. Treatment defined: oral pan-JAK inhibitor, 5-10 mg twice daily. Sequencing was performed on CD4+ T cells sorted from blood, taken at week 4, from a patient treated with tofacitinib. These receptors all come from a human donor with alopecia areata.

Details on this clone: In the same sample, other DNA sequences code for this CDR3. The genes are TRBV29-1 and TRBJ1-1; no definite D call. Germline CDR1 and CDR2: SQVTM and ANQGSEA. This CDR3 has 13 amino acids. Trimming shortened V by 6 bases and J by 1 base, and 12 bases separated the two germline ends. For the CDR3, the DNA is TGCAGCGTCGTTAGGTCCGCGAACACTGAAGCTTTCTTT. Translation: CSVVRSANTEAFF.

The genes are TRBV29-1 and TRBJ1-2; D is undetermined. The germline V gene encodes CDR1 SQVTM and CDR2 ANQGSEA. CDR3 length: 14 amino acids. V lost 7 bases and J lost 3, with 18 bases in between. The CDR3 DNA is TGCAGCGCCTTTTCGAAAGGAGATGACTATGGCTACACCTTC. This encodes CSAFSKGDDYGYTF.

The V call is TRBV5-4, the J call TRBJ2-3, with 11 bases matching TRBD2. Germline assignment: CDR1 SGHNT and CDR2 YYREEE (reference sequence). The V gene end was trimmed by 3 bases and the J gene end by 6 bases; junction bases not matched to a gene: 9. The CDR3 extends over 16 amino acids. CDR3 sequence reads: CASSSSIAGGQDTQYF. CDR3 coding DNA: TGTGCCAGCAGCTCGTCCATAGCGGGGGGGCAGGATACGCAGTATTTT.

This clone was detected a few times. The DNA of the CDR3 is TGTGCCAGCAGTGTCAGGGTGCTCGGTGGCTACACCTTC. This sequence encodes CASSVRVLGGYTF. V usage is TRBV2 and J usage is TRBJ1-2, with D maybe TRBD1 (5 bases). The CDR3 extends over 13 amino acids. V lost 4 bases and J lost 7, with 13 bases in between. Germline V CDR1 and CDR2: SNHLY, FYNNEI.

This chain's CDR3 is CASSRDREDTQYF. DNA of the CDR3: TGTGCCAGCAGCAGAGACCGGGAAGATACGCAGTATTTT. The chain links TRBV11-1 to TRBJ2-3, with a tentative D call TRBD2 (5 bases). Germline assignment: CDR1 SGHAT and CDR2 FQDESV (reference sequence). The CDR3 is made up of 13 amino acids. V was cut by 5 bases and J by 5 bases, with 11 bases left in between.

This clone was picked up a small number of times. The chain recombines TRBV2 with TRBJ1-3; D might be TRBD1 (6 bases). The V end was cut by 3 bases, the J end by 0 bases, with 9 bases between. This CDR3 is built from 15 residues. Per germline, CDR1 SNHLY and CDR2 FYNNEI. The CDR3 DNA reads as TGTGCCAGCAGTGATCAGGGGCCCTCTGGAAACACCATATATTTT. Translated, it gives CASSDQGPSGNTIYF.

The genes are TRBV5-6 and TRBJ2-4, with D unclear. Trimming left V 1 base short and J 7 bases short, with 21 bases between. Per the germline V gene, CDR1 is SGHDT and CDR2 is YYEEEE. CDR3 length: 17 amino acids. The chain's CDR3 is CASSLFLDPFEVNIQYF. The DNA for the CDR3 is TGTGCCAGCAGCTTGTTCTTGGATCCCTTCGAAGTCAACATTCAGTACTTC.

The J gene is TRBJ1-1, the V gene TRBV6-6; no definite D call. CDR1 is MNHNY and CDR2 is SVGAGI in the germline V gene (reference sequence). V gave up 5 bases and J gave up 4 bases, with 11 bases separating them. The CDR3 runs 13 residues. CDR3 bases: TGTGCCAGCAGTAGAGGGATCTCCACTGAAGCTTTCTTT. Residues: CASSRGISTEAFF.

The J gene is TRBJ2-1, the V gene TRBV9; D may be TRBD1 (6 bases). V lost 4 bases to trimming and J lost 3 bases, with 14 bases between them. Germline values: CDR1 SGDLS, CDR2 YYNGEE. CDR3 length: 15 amino acids. The CDR3 protein is CASSPGQRFYNEQFF. The CDR3 region has the DNA TGTGCCAGCAGCCCCGGACAGAGGTTCTACAATGAGCAGTTCTTC.

The J gene is TRBJ2-1, the V gene TRBV2; no clear D gene. The germline V gene has CDR1 SNHLY and CDR2 FYNNEI. This CDR3 region has 10 residues. Trimming left V 6 bases short and J 8 bases short, with 5 bases between. In DNA form, the CDR3 reads TGTGCCAGCAGACGGGATGAGCAGTTCTTC. Protein sequence: CASRRDEQFF.

The chain has TRBV11-2 and TRBJ2-5; 11 bases are shared with TRBD2. Germline loops: CDR1 SGHAT, CDR2 FQNNGV. Losses at the gene ends were 0 bases for V and 3 bases for J; bases not matched to a gene: 6. The CDR3 has 17 amino acids. CDR3 loop: CASSLDAVLAGEETQYF. The DNA of the CDR3 is TGTGCCAGCAGCTTAGATGCCGTACTAGCGGGAGAAGAGACCCAGTACTTC.

The genes are TRBV4-1 and TRBJ1-1, with a tentative D call TRBD1 (5 bases). V was pared by 1 base and J by 1 base, with 19 bases between. The CDR3 runs to 18 residues. The germline gives CDR1 MGHRA, CDR2 YSYEKL. For the CDR3, the DNA is TGCGCCAGCAGCCAAGCGAATGCAGGGATATGGTGGAACACTGAAGCTTTCTTT. Translated: CASSQANAGIWWNTEAFF.

This chain links TRBV29-1 with TRBJ1-2; tentatively, D is TRBD1 (5 bases). The CDR3 is 14 residues long. The V end was cut by 1 base, the J end by 3 bases, with 12 bases between. Looked up from germline, CDR1 is SQVTM and CDR2 is ANQGSEA. In DNA form, the CDR3 reads TGCAGCGTTGAAGCCTCAGACAGCTACTATGGCTACACCTTC. Protein sequence: CSVEASDSYYGYTF.

This clone was seen only a few times. The chain joins TRBV5-4 to TRBJ2-3; 8 nucleotides agree with TRBD2. From germline, CDR1 is SGHNT and CDR2 YYREEE (reference sequence). The CDR3 sequence is 15 residues long. J lost 3 bases, V lost 0 bases, and 3 bases had no gene match. This CDR3 reads CASSLAGGVTDTQYF. The CDR3 DNA reads TGTGCCAGCAGCTTGGCCGGGGGGGTGACAGATACGCAGTATTTT.

This clone showed up just a few times. This chain joins TRBV19 and TRBJ1-6; 11 bases agree with TRBD1. V was pared by 5 bases and J by 9 bases, with 6 bases of the junction left unmatched. This CDR3 is 15 amino acids long. Germline CDR1 reads LNHDA; CDR2 reads SQIVND (reference sequence). The CDR3 DNA reads TGTGCCAGTAGTCCCCGGACAGGGGGCTTTTCACCCCTCCACTTT. It is translated as CASSPRTGGFSPLHF.

This rearrangement joins TRBV2 to TRBJ2-7, with TRBD1 matching over 8 bases. The CDR3 contains 17 residues. In germline, CDR1 is SNHLY, CDR2 FYNNEI. J gave up 3 bases and V 6 bases, and 16 bases lay outside the gene matches. Written as DNA, the CDR3 is TGTGCCAGCAGCTCTATCGTCGGGGACAGGAGCTTCTACGAGCAGTACTTC. It specifies CASSSIVGDRSFYEQYF.

This clone was picked up many times. The rearrangement uses TRBV5-1 and TRBJ1-3; D perhaps matches TRBD1 (5 bases). V was clipped by 0 bases and J by 0 bases, with 19 bases between them. The CDR3 has 19 amino acids. Germline V CDR1 and CDR2: SGHRS, YFSETQ. CDR3 sequence (DNA): TGCGCCAGCAGCTTGGAGCCGGGGACTACCGACTCCTCTGGAAACACCATATATTTT. Amino acid sequence: CASSLEPGTTDSSGNTIYF.

Only a few counts were recorded for this clone. This chain joins TRBV18 and TRBJ2-3, with D possibly being TRBD1 (6 bases). CDR1 is KGHSH, CDR2 LQKENI, per germline. The germline V and J ends were trimmed by 3 bases and 5 bases, with 9 bases remaining between them. The CDR3 has 13 residues. This CDR3 reads CASSPLQGDTQYF. Written as DNA, the CDR3 is TGTGCCAGCTCACCCCTACAGGGAGATACGCAGTATTTT.

This clone turned up a few times. The chain is built from TRBV2 and TRBJ2-3, with no clear D. Germline CDR1 is SNHLY and CDR2 is FYNNEI. The V end was cut by 11 bases, the J end by 2 bases, with 11 bases between. The length of the CDR3 is 12 residues. The CDR3 DNA reads as TGTGCCGTACCGACCCTCACAGATACGCAGTATTTT. Protein sequence: CAVPTLTDTQYF.

The CDR3 spells CSVRQTQETQYF. In nucleotides, the CDR3 is TGCAGCGTTCGGCAGACCCAAGAGACCCAGTACTTC. The chain recombines TRBV29-1 with TRBJ2-5; no clear D gene. Germline values: CDR1 SQVTM, CDR2 ANQGSEA. V was trimmed by 5 bases and J by 1 base, leaving 8 bases between them. This CDR3 is built from 12 residues.

This chain connects TRBV19 to TRBJ1-4; no firm D call. Germline V gene lookup returns CDR1 LNHDA and CDR2 SQIVND (reference sequence). Trimming removed 10 bases from V and 8 bases from J, with 14 bases in between. CDR3 length equals 12 residues. CDR3: CATSLSEEKLFF. In DNA, the CDR3 is TGTGCCACCTCACTCTCGGAAGAAAAACTGTTTTTT. The variable domain in full, with the rest retrieved from reference TRBV19 and TRBJ1-4, is DGGITQSPKYLFRKEGQNVTLSCEQNLNHDAMYWYRQDPGQGLRLIYYSQIVNDFQKGDIAEGYSVSREKKESFPLTVTSAQKNPTAFYLCATSLSEEKLFFGSGTQLSVL.

The chain employs TRBV9 and TRBJ1-2; maybe TRBD1 (5 bases). V was shortened by 4 bases and J by 8 bases, with 9 bases between the two germline ends. This CDR3 region has 11 residues. Germline values: CDR1 SGDLS, CDR2 YYNGEE. The CDR3 DNA sequence: TGTGCCAGCAGCCTCGAGGGGGGCTACACCTTC. It specifies CASSLEGGYTF. Drawing the rest from reference TRBV9 and TRBJ1-2, the complete variable domain is DSGVTQTPKHLITATGQRVTLRCSPRSGDLSVYWYQQSLDQGLQFLIQYYNGEERAKGNILERFSAQQFPDLHSELNLSSLELGDSALYFCASSLEGGYTFGSGTRLTVV.

This clone was found a few times. This sequence joins TRBV4-3 and TRBJ2-3, with TRBD2 as a possible D gene (5 bases). The germline V gene encodes CDR1 LGHNA and CDR2 YSLEER. The CDR3 sequence is 14 residues long. The V end was cut by 2 bases, the J end by 1 base, with 7 bases between. The CDR3 DNA follows: TGCGCCAGCAGCCAATCACTAGGCACAGATACGCAGTATTTT. Amino acid sequence: CASSQSLGTDTQYF.

V usage is TRBV29-1 and J usage is TRBJ2-5; D perhaps matches TRBD2 (5 bases). V was clipped by 7 bases and J by 5 bases, with 20 bases between them. The CDR3 has 14 residues. Germline-derived CDR1 and CDR2 are SQVTM and ANQGSEA. This CDR3 is CSASFLTTSETQYF. CDR3 nucleotides: TGCAGCGCCTCTTTCCTGACTACTTCTGAGACCCAGTACTTC.

This clone was recorded at least ten times. Here the CDR3 DNA reads TGTGCCAGCAGACAGGTCTTAGCCAAAAACATTCAGTACTTC. It is translated as CASRQVLAKNIQYF. The chain joins TRBV6-1 to TRBJ2-4; the D gene is possibly TRBD1 (5 bases). The germline V and J ends were trimmed by 6 bases and 0 bases, with 9 bases remaining between them. Germline V gives CDR1 MNHNS, CDR2 SASEGT. The CDR3 covers 14 residues.

Note on this clone: This same CDR3 is encoded by further DNA sequences in the sample. The chain couples TRBV20-1 to TRBJ2-7; D is undetermined. The CDR3 extends over 11 amino acids. Germline CDR1 is DFQATT and CDR2 is SNEGSKA (reference sequence). V was cut by 3 bases and J by 5 bases, with 8 bases left in between. The CDR3 bases are TGCAGTGCTAGTCGAGGAGACGAGCAGTACTTC. This translates into CSASRGDEQYF.